This T cell receptor (beta chain) is from a study of monozygotic twins with inflammatory bowel disease. General study findings and limits: Patient-to-patient differences in immunosuppressive treatment may have added variability to the repertoires. Especially with disease activity, IBD patients had fewer clonotypes in common with others than healthy twins did. The co-twins with IBD showed lower TCRbeta diversity (inverse Simpson) than their healthy siblings. A single strong IBD-associated signal or clonotype was not supported by the findings.

The CDR3 covers 16 residues. Germline loops: CDR1 MNHNS, CDR2 SASEGT. TCRdb reprocessed the 5' RACE reads and reports one entry per CDR3 protein, with no DNA. This table lists 95,000 to 110,000 distinct CDR3 sequences. Concerning this clonotype itself: Antigen specificity is unknown.

Sequenced input: blood. V is TRBV6-1 and J is TRBJ2-3; with no DNA, the TCRdb D assignment of TRBD2 cannot be verified. This receptor was obtained from a human donor with ulcerative colitis or Crohn's disease, or a healthy co-twin of an affected twin (not recorded which). CDR3 loop: CASRGATSLRTDTQYF.